The present T cell receptor (beta chain) was sequenced within a study of sequential checkpoint blockade in melanoma. Study information: Randomization was 1:1 between first-line nivolumab→ipilimumab and ipilimumab→nivolumab. Both treatment sequences were followed by maintenance nivolumab.

CDR3 length equals 12 residues. Germline CDR1 is MGHDK and CDR2 is SYGVNS. With V trimmed by 7 bases and J by 7 bases, 5 bases remained unmatched. Produced via immunoSEQ multiplex PCR; TCRdb's table is partial and in-frame only. The sample records 10,000 to 15,000 clones, 77% being singletons. Specified treatment: randomized to nivolumab then ipilimumab (arm A) or the reverse (arm B). None of the patients previously received DNA-damaging chemotherapy. PBMC sorting kept live CD3+CD8+ cells without CD19 or CD56. This specimen consisted of CD8+ T cells sorted from blood (inferred from file names), obtained from a patient given nivolumab and ipilimumab in sequence. The TCR sequence derives from a human donor with melanoma. The chain employs TRBV25-1 and TRBJ2-7; TRBD1 agrees at 9 bases. CDR3 bases: TGTGCCAGCACTGGACAGGGGAGTGAGCAGTACTTC. Its translation is CASTGQGSEQYF.